This T cell receptor beta chain was recovered during a study of T cell changes during pregnancy in multiple sclerosis. The assay was immunoSEQ multiplex PCR, and TCRdb's table has in-frame clones only and misses some. Found here are about 89,000 clones, 85% to 95% of them singletons; the top ten hold approximately 0.84%. V lost 8 bases and J lost 4, with 14 bases in between. Germline values: CDR1 ENHRY, CDR2 SYGVKD. The CDR3 sequence is 13 residues long. Sequenced here: peripheral blood, sampled in the third trimester of pregnancy. This receptor was identified in a female donor with multiple sclerosis, enrolled in a pregnancy study. The chain uses TRBV10-3 and TRBJ2-5; weak D call: TRBD1 (6 bases). The CDR3 region has the DNA TGTGCCATCGGGGGCCCATCCCCAGAGACCCAGTACTTC. It specifies CAIGGPSPETQYF.